Judged by abundance, the clone carrying this T cell receptor beta chain is medium-sized. Its antigen is still unknown. Multiplex touch-down PCR with TRB-A/B primers amplified rearranged V-D-J TRB sequences. TCRdb ran MiXCR on the multiplex PCR reads and lists one entry per CDR3 protein. There are roughly 1,300 distinct CDR3 sequences in the sample; roughly 50% occur only once, and 15% to 20% lies in the top ten. The data stem from a study of T cell repertoires in aging, cancer and after chemotherapy. Study as a whole: Paired samples before and after chemotherapy came from chronic lymphocytic leukemia patients on fludarabine- or bendamustine-based regimens.

Study-level results: Lymphoid organ infiltration in hematological cancer patients may impair thymic emigration or peripheral T cell expansion. Healthy donors lost TCR diversity with age mainly through richness, cancer patients through richness and evenness. Median generation probability rose over the chemotherapy interval in each cancer cohort, suggesting rebound thymic output.

Peripheral blood genomic DNA, not sorted cells or RNA, was the template. V shed 4 bases, J shed 5 bases, and the junction held 9 bases outside the gene matches. Germline V gene sequence: CDR1 SGHNT, CDR2 YYREEE (reference sequence). The CDR3 is made up of 15 amino acids. The origin of this receptor is a human donor with a blood cancer. Sequences were obtained from blood. The V gene is TRBV5-4, the J gene TRBJ1-1; 9 bases map to TRBD1. CDR3 nucleotides: TGTGCCAGCAGCCTCCAACAGGGGGCGAATACTGAAGCTTTCTTT. Residues: CASSLQQGANTEAFF. Full variable domain (rest looked up from reference TRBV5-4 and TRBJ1-1): ETGVTQSPTHLIKTRGQQVTLRCSSQSGHNTVSWYQQALGQGPQFIFQYYREEENGRGNFPPRFSGLQFPNYSSELNVNALELDDSALYLCASSLQQGANTEAFFGQGTRLTVV.